The clone carrying this TCR beta chain was counted only a few times. Per the germline V gene, CDR1 is MDHEN and CDR2 is SYDVKM. V gave up 4 bases and J gave up 0 bases, with 9 bases separating them. The CDR3 has 14 residues. This sample is part of a study of blood T cell repertoires in COVID-19. Study context: The origin of the acute and convalescent COVID-19 samples was the United States, Italy and Spain. Nucleic acid was either cDNA or gDNA, and it came from T cells, B-cell-depleted T cells, or PBMCs.

One Seattle source followed patients from active infection through their disease course. In the original analysis: Reference gene primer amplification gave nucleated cell count estimates. TCRdb's copy holds only in-frame clones and misses some; the assay was immunoSEQ multiplex PCR. V and J calls and clone size are given by that table; D and trimming were obtained from the DNA. The data hold some 75,000 clones, with 70% to 90% observed a single time. This receptor was identified in a man of 80 years or more with COVID-19, enrolled during active disease. Source material: peripheral blood. This chain links TRBV28 with TRBJ1-2; D gene unclear. CDR3: CASSSIGANYGYTF. In DNA form, the CDR3 reads TGTGCCAGCAGTTCAATAGGAGCTAACTATGGCTACACCTTC.